A single sample gave rise to the 20 T cell receptor beta chains below, sequenced in a study of blood T cell repertoires in COVID-19. TCRdb's table, derived via immunoSEQ multiplex PCR, lists solely in-frame clones and lacks some. The table has more than 95,000 clones, approximately 90% seen once. The sequencing sample was made of peripheral blood. These TCRs come from a woman at least 80 years old in a cohort sampled during active COVID-19.

The CDR3: CASSLSGTGERELFF. Here the CDR3 DNA reads TGCGCCAGCAGCTTGTCGGGGACAGGGGAGCGAGAGCTGTTTTTT. The chain combines TRBV5-1 with TRBJ2-2; TRBD1 matches 10 bases. The CDR3 runs 15 residues. The V segment lost 1 base and the J segment 11 bases; nucleotides outside the gene matches: 8. CDR1 is SGHRS, CDR2 YFSETQ, per germline.

J is TRBJ2-3 and V is TRBV5-1, with D perhaps matching TRBD2 (6 bases). V lost 1 base to trimming and J lost 3 bases, with 12 bases between them. This CDR3 is built from 15 residues. CDR1 and CDR2 from the germline V gene are SGHRS and YFSETQ. For the CDR3, the DNA is TGCGCCAGCAGCTTGTCGACTAGAAGAACAGATACGCAGTATTTT. Residues: CASSLSTRRTDTQYF.

The chain joins TRBV10-3 to TRBJ2-3, with a tentative D call TRBD2 (5 bases). Germline loops: CDR1 ENHRY, CDR2 SYGVKD. This CDR3 has 16 residues. V lost 3 bases, J lost 3 bases, and 16 bases lay in between. CDR3 in amino acids: CAISDSRGEDTDTQYF. The CDR3 DNA is TGTGCCATCAGTGACTCTCGGGGAGAGGATACAGATACGCAGTATTTT.

This clone appeared a single time. This chain connects TRBV6-5 to TRBJ1-1; D remains unclear. Germline V gene lookup returns CDR1 MNHEY and CDR2 SVGAGI. The CDR3 is made up of 13 amino acids. The V gene lost 5 bases and the J gene lost 0 bases, with 7 bases spanning the gap. CDR3 sequence: CASSRGMNTEAFF. As DNA, the CDR3 is TGTGCCAGCAGTCGCGGGATGAACACTGAAGCTTTCTTT.

This clone occurred once. The rearrangement links TRBV5-5 to TRBJ1-1; TRBD1 matches 7 bases. Germline CDR1 SGHKS, CDR2 YYEKEE (reference sequence). The V gene end was trimmed by 0 bases and the J gene end by 10 bases; junction bases not matched to a gene: 6. The CDR3 length is 13 residues. DNA for the CDR3: TGTGCCAGCAGCTTGGACAGGGGCCGGAGAGCTTTCTTT. Its translation is CASSLDRGRRAFF.

V gene TRBV30 combines with J gene TRBJ2-5; 10 bases fit TRBD2. V lost 8 bases and J lost 2; bases outside the gene matches: 20. This CDR3 has 18 amino acids. Germline values: CDR1 GTSNPN, CDR2 SVGIG (reference sequence). The CDR3 spells CAVIHKGLALVRQETQYF. The CDR3 DNA sequence: TGTGCCGTAATACATAAGGGACTAGCGCTAGTTCGGCAAGAGACCCAGTACTTC.

This chain links TRBV5-1 with TRBJ2-2; tentative D call: TRBD1 (6 bases). V dropped 4 bases and J dropped 1 base, with 8 bases sitting between them. The CDR3 spans 14 residues. From germline, CDR1 is SGHRS and CDR2 YFSETQ. CDR3 protein: CASSPGQNTGELFF. The CDR3 DNA reads as TGCGCCAGCAGCCCGGGACAGAACACCGGGGAGCTGTTTTTT.

The chain joins TRBV19 to TRBJ2-1; 8 bases map to TRBD2. J was trimmed by 0 bases and V by 4 bases; bases with no gene match: 5. The CDR3 has 16 residues. CDR1 is LNHDA and CDR2 is SQIVND in the germline V gene (reference sequence). Written as DNA, the CDR3 is TGTGCCAGTAGTAAAACTAGCGGTAGCTCCTACAATGAGCAGTTCTTC. This translates into CASSKTSGSSYNEQFF.

With regard to this clone: The junction does not match germline at one end; this may be a read error. The V and J genes are TRBV4-2 and TRBJ1-1; 8 bases are shared with TRBD1. The CDR3 runs to 13 residues. Germline CDR1 is LGHNA and CDR2 is YNFKEQ. The CDR3 bases are TGTGCCAGCAGTCAAGACAGGGGCCCTGAAGCTTTCTTT. It encodes CASSQDRGPEAFF.

The rearrangement links TRBV5-1 to TRBJ2-7; 8 bases map to TRBD1. The germline CDR1 and CDR2 sequences are SGHRS and YFSETQ. The J segment lost 4 bases and the V segment lost 0 bases, leaving 3 bases of the junction unmatched. The CDR3 totals 14 residues. For the CDR3, the DNA is TGCGCCAGCAGCTTGGGGACAGGGACATACGAGCAGTACTTC. Its protein is CASSLGTGTYEQYF. Filled out from reference TRBV5-1 and TRBJ2-7, the complete variable domain reads KAGVTQTPRYLIKTRGQQVTLSCSPISGHRSVSWYQQTPGQGLQFLFEYFSETQRNKGNFPGRFSGRQFSNSRSEMNVSTLELGDSALYLCASSLGTGTYEQYFGPGTRLTVT.

The J gene is TRBJ2-3, the V gene TRBV5-1; possible D gene TRBD2, 6 bases. The germline CDR1 and CDR2 sequences are SGHRS and YFSETQ. Trimming stripped 6 bases from V and 1 base from J, with 27 bases between. CDR3 length equals 19 residues. In nucleotides, the CDR3 is TGCGCCAGCACCGGGTTCCTAGCGTTCACTAAAGGGGGCACAGATACGCAGTATTTT. Translating gives CASTGFLAFTKGGTDTQYF.

The chain uses TRBV5-4 and TRBJ2-1, with D uncertain. There are 11 residues in the CDR3. V lost 3 bases and J lost 5, with 3 bases in between. The germline gives CDR1 SGHNT, CDR2 YYREEE (reference sequence). CDR3 sequence reads: CASSSNNEQFF. The CDR3 DNA sequence: TGTGCCAGCAGCTCAAACAATGAGCAGTTCTTC.

The genes are TRBV10-3 and TRBJ1-2; D is perhaps TRBD1 (5 bases). The CDR3 consists of 14 residues. Per the germline V gene, CDR1 is ENHRY and CDR2 is SYGVKD. V lost 0 bases to trimming and J lost 2 bases, with 7 bases between them. The CDR3 DNA is TGTGCCATCAGTGAGTCGACAGCCAACTATGGCTACACCTTC. Its protein is CAISESTANYGYTF.

The chain has TRBV7-8 and TRBJ1-6; 7 bases map to TRBD1. Germline loops: CDR1 SGHVS, CDR2 FQNEAQ. Trimming cost V 4 bases and J 7 bases; bases outside gene matches: 7. The length of the CDR3 is 15 residues. CDR3 sequence: CASSSPRGVNSPLHF. CDR3 in DNA: TGTGCCAGCAGCTCGCCCAGGGGGGTCAATTCACCCCTCCACTTT.

The V gene is TRBV5-1, the J gene TRBJ2-7; weak D call: TRBD1 (5 bases). Germline CDR1 and CDR2: SGHRS and YFSETQ. CDR3 length equals 14 residues. Trimming shortened V by 4 bases and J by 5 bases, and 16 bases separated the two germline ends. CDR3 region: CASSLDSPRDEQYF. CDR3 sequence (DNA): TGCGCCAGCAGCCTCGACAGCCCTCGGGACGAGCAGTACTTC. The full variable domain, completed using reference TRBV5-1 and TRBJ2-7, is KAGVTQTPRYLIKTRGQQVTLSCSPISGHRSVSWYQQTPGQGLQFLFEYFSETQRNKGNFPGRFSGRQFSNSRSEMNVSTLELGDSALYLCASSLDSPRDEQYFGPGTRLTVT.

The chain couples TRBV28 to TRBJ2-3; TRBD1 might be the D (6 bases). The CDR3 is 17 amino acids. Germline V gene sequence: CDR1 MDHEN, CDR2 SYDVKM. Trimming left V 6 bases short and J 0 bases short, with 19 bases between. The DNA of the CDR3 is TGTGCCAGCAGCCAGACTCCCGGGACACCAAGCACAGATACGCAGTATTTT. This sequence encodes CASSQTPGTPSTDTQYF.

This rearrangement joins TRBV7-3 to TRBJ2-5; D might be TRBD2 (6 bases). Trimming removed 5 bases at V and 4 bases at J, with 17 bases between. The CDR3 runs 15 residues. CDR1 SGHTA and CDR2 FQGTGA come from the germline V gene. CDR3 residues: CASSRAGPSAETQYF. CDR3 in DNA: TGTGCCAGCAGCCGGGCGGGACCCTCCGCAGAGACCCAGTACTTC.

This clone is a singleton in its sample. The chain has TRBV7-2 and TRBJ2-1; D might be TRBD2 (6 bases). The V and J ends lost 9 bases and 9 bases respectively, with 15 bases between them. This CDR3 is 12 amino acids long. The germline V gene has CDR1 SGHTA and CDR2 FQGNSA. DNA for the CDR3: TGTGCCAGTGGGCGGGATCTAGGTGAGCAGTTCTTC. This translates into CASGRDLGEQFF. Full variable domain (outside the CDR3, taken from reference TRBV7-2 and TRBJ2-1): GAGVSQSPSNKVTEKGKDVELRCDPISGHTALYWYRQSLGQGLEFLIYFQGNSAPDKSGLPSDRFSAERTGGSVSTLTIQRTQQEDSAVYLCASGRDLGEQFFGPGTRLTVL.

The chain links TRBV5-1 to TRBJ2-2, with TRBD1 matching over 8 bases. This CDR3 is 14 amino acids long. Germline assignment: CDR1 SGHRS and CDR2 YFSETQ. J was trimmed by 2 bases and V by 6 bases; bases with no gene match: 3. The CDR3 here is CASTGQGNTGELFF. CDR3 DNA: TGCGCCAGCACCGGACAGGGAAACACCGGGGAGCTGTTTTTT. Combining the CDR3 with reference TRBV5-1 and TRBJ2-2 gives the whole variable domain KAGVTQTPRYLIKTRGQQVTLSCSPISGHRSVSWYQQTPGQGLQFLFEYFSETQRNKGNFPGRFSGRQFSNSRSEMNVSTLELGDSALYLCASTGQGNTGELFFGEGSRLTVL.

The rearrangement joins TRBV28 to TRBJ2-1, with TRBD2 identical over 8 bases. The junction had 12 bases not matched to a gene; V was cut back by 8 bases and J by 6 bases. This CDR3 is 15 amino acids long. The germline V gene encodes CDR1 MDHEN and CDR2 SYDVKM. In nucleotides, the CDR3 is TGTGCCAGCCTCACCACGCCCGGGGGGGGCAATGAGCAGTTCTTC. It encodes CASLTTPGGGNEQFF.